This section outlines one T cell receptor (beta chain) sequence together with its context. V shed 0 bases and J shed 4 bases, with 13 bases lying between them. CDR3 length: 15 residues. Germline-derived CDR1 and CDR2 are SGDLS and YYNGEE. Assay used: immunoSEQ multiplex PCR; TCRdb lists only in-frame clones, some missing. The sample holds about 47,000 clones, over 70% seen once. The record originates from a study of PD-1 blockade in classical Hodgkin lymphoma. Time point given: cycle 4 day 1 (C4D1), after 5 to 7 weeks of nivolumab. Patients all relapsed after autologous stem cell transplantation, and there was variation in brentuximab vedotin exposure.

Here the sequenced sample was peripheral blood mononuclear cells (PBMCs), taken before the fourth cycle of nivolumab. The clonotype comes from a human donor with classical Hodgkin lymphoma. J is TRBJ1-2 and V is TRBV9, with a tentative D call TRBD1 (6 bases). This CDR3 is CASSVAEQGGYGYTF. In nucleotides, the CDR3 is TGTGCCAGCAGCGTAGCTGAACAGGGAGGCTATGGCTACACCTTC.